This TCR beta chain emerged from a study of shared clonotypes between healthy human individuals. For the study at large: Serving as donors were a couple of women and a few men, whose ages spanned 18 to 49.

Notes on this clone: Its antigen is not identified.

The assay used deep level. Produced via immunoSEQ multiplex PCR; TCRdb's table is partial and in-frame only. This table has about 2 million clones, about 95% appearing once. From germline, CDR1 is SQVTM and CDR2 ANQGSEA. This CDR3 has 13 amino acids. Trimming shortened V by 6 bases and J by 2 bases, and 12 bases separated the two germline ends. CD45RO-negative, CCR7-selected cells formed the naive CD8 fraction, which excluded terminally differentiated effector memory CD45RA+ cells. Study-level points and caveats: Blood was the sole source, and tissue repertoires probably differ. Lower generation probabilities were found for non-shared clonotypes than for those shared by all four donors.

The sample was naive CD8+ T cells sorted from blood. The chain combines TRBV29-1 with TRBJ2-3; D is unclear. The TCR comes from a man aged 18 to 29 in good health. This CDR3 reads CSVKAAYTDTQYF. The DNA of the CDR3 is TGCAGCGTAAAGGCCGCCTACACAGATACGCAGTATTTT.